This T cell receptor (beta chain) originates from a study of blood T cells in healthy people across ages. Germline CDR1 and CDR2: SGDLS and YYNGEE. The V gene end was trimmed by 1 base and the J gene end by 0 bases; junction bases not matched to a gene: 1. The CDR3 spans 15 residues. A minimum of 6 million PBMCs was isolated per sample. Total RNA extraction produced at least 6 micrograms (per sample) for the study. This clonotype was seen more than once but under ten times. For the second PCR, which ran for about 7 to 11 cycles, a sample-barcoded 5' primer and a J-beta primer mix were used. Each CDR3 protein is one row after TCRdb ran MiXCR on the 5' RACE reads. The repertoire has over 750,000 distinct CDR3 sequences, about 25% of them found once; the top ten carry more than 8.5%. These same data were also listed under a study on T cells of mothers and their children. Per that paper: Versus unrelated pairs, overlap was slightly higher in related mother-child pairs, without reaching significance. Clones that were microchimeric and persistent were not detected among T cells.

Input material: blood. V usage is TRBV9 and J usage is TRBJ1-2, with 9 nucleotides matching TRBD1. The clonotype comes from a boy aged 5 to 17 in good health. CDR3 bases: TGTGCCAGCAGCGTAACAGGGGGCGCTAACTATGGCTACACCTTC. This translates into CASSVTGGANYGYTF.